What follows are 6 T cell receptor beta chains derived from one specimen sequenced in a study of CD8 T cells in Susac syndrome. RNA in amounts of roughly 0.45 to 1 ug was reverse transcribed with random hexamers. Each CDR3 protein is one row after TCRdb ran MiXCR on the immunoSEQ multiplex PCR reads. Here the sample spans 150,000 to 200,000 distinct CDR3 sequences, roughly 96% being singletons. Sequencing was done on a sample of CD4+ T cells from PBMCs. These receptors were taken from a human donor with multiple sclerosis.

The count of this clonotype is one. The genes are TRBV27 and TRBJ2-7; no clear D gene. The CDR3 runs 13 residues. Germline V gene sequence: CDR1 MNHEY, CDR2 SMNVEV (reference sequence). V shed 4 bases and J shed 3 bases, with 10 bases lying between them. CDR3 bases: TGTGCCAGCAGTTCCTCGCCCTACTACGAGCAGTACTTC. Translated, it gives CASSSSPYYEQYF.

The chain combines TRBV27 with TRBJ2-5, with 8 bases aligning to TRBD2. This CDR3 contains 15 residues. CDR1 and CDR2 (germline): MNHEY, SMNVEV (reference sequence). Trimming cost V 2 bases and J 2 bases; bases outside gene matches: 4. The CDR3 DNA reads TGTGCCAGCAGTTTAGCGGGAGGAAAGCAAGAGACCCAGTACTTC. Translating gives CASSLAGGKQETQYF.

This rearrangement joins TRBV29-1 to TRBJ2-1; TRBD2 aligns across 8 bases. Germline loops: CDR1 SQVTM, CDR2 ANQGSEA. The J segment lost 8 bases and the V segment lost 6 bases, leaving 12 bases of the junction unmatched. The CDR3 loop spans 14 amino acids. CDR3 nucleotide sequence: TGCAGCGTCGCAAAGGGGGGACTAGTAGATGAGCAGTTCTTC. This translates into CSVAKGGLVDEQFF.

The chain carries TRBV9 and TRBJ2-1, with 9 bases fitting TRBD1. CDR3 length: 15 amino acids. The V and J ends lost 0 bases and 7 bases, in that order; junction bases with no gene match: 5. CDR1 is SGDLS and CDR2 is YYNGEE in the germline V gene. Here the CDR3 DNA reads TGTGCCAGCAGCGTAGGGGACAGGGTCCGAAATGAGCAGTTCTTC. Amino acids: CASSVGDRVRNEQFF.

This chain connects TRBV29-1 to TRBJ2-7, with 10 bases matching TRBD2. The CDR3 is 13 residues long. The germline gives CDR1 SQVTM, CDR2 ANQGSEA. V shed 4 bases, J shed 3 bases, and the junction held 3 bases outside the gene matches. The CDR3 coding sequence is TGCAGCGTTGGGCTAGCGGGGGACTACGAGCAGTACTTC. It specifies CSVGLAGDYEQYF.

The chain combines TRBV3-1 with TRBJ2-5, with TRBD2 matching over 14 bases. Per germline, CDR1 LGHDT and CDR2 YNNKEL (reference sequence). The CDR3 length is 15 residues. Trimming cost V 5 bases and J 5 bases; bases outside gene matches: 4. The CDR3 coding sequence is TGTGCCAGCAGCACCCGACTAGCGGGAGGGGAGACCCAGTACTTC. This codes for CASSTRLAGGETQYF.